This TCR beta chain was observed in a study of beta chain features in type 1 diabetes. Overall study: Examination of sorted cells across all samples involved approximately 100,000,000 cells.

As every portion of the isolated RNA was reverse transcribed, the sequencing read expressed TCRB transcripts. Naive, central memory and regulatory T cell samples averaged about 3.5 million reads. Some clones are missing from TCRdb's copy, which holds only in-frame ones; the method was immunoSEQ multiplex PCR. The repertoire has under 350,000 clones, 7% to 9% of them found once; the top ten carry more than 0.9%. V lost 3 bases and J lost 6; bases outside the gene matches: 8. The germline gives CDR1 SGHTA, CDR2 FQGNSA. This CDR3 has 16 amino acids. Sequencing was carried out using central memory CD4+ T cells from blood. This TCR was recovered from a woman between 18 and 29 years old in good health. The chain has TRBV7-2 and TRBJ2-1; 10 bases fit TRBD2. The CDR3 is CASSFQAGGPRNEQFF. CDR3 nucleotide sequence: TGTGCCAGCAGCTTCCAAGCGGGAGGGCCTCGCAATGAGCAGTTCTTC.